The T cell receptor (beta chain) described here comes from a study of a mutant IDH1 vaccine in newly diagnosed glioma. As for this clone: Its antigen remains unknown.

Time point defined: week 35, safety follow-up. The vaccine gave 300 ug of a 20-mer mutant IDH1 peptide subcutaneously per dose. Using immunoSEQ multiplex PCR, the repertoire was profiled, and TCRdb retains in-frame clones only, with some absent. Of about 64,000 clones listed, 74% are singletons. In germline, CDR1 is SQVTM, CDR2 ANQGSEA. The V and J ends lost 3 bases and 0 bases respectively, with 6 bases between them. This CDR3 is 12 amino acids long. The chain combines TRBV29-1 with TRBJ2-7; D uncertain. The input for sequencing was PBMCs, taken from a glioma patient whose treatment included an IDH1 peptide vaccine. The source is a man between 50 and 59 years old with glioma. Written as DNA, the CDR3 is TGCAGCGTTGAGGCCAGCTCCTACGAGCAGTACTTC. Translation gives CSVEASSYEQYF.